This is a list of T cell receptor beta chains from one sample in a study of T cells in Graves' hyperthyroidism and ophthalmopathy. TCRdb reprocessed the multiplex PCR reads with MiXCR, giving one entry per CDR3 protein. The repertoire holds 640,000 or so distinct CDR3 sequences, with over 12% as singletons. Sample: blood. Receptors were obtained from a woman aged 18-29 years with Graves' ophthalmopathy. Both conserved end residues are part of each CDR3. Fields, in order: clone size, J gene, V gene, D gene, CDR3 protein, CDR3 DNA. The D gene is left open where the match is weak. Clone size is given for some rows only: seen once, a few or many times, or a class if the clone is expanded.

many | TRBJ1-2 | TRBV3-1 | . | CASSQDVQGLHGYTF | TGTGCCAGCAGCCAAGACGTTCAGGGTTTGCATGGCTACACCTTC
. | TRBJ2-3 | TRBV29-1 | TRBD1 | CSVGGQGGTDTQYF | TGCAGCGTGGGTGGACAGGGGGGGACAGATACGCAGTATTTT
. | TRBJ2-3 | TRBV9 | . | CASSVLAYSTDTQYF | TGTGCCAGCAGCGTACTAGCGTATAGCACAGATACGCAGTATTTT
many | TRBJ2-4 | TRBV30 | TRBD2 | CAWSVIGLAGTKNIQYF | TGTGCCTGGAGTGTCATTGGATTAGCGGGAACTAAAAACATTCAGTACTTC
many | TRBJ2-3 | TRBV20-1 | . | CSAILHLGEDTQYF | TGCAGTGCTATACTCCACCTGGGGGAGGATACGCAGTATTTT
many | TRBJ1-4 | TRBV11-3 | . | CASSLGANNEKLFF | TGTGCCAGCAGCTTAGGGGCGAATAATGAAAAACTGTTTTTT
. | TRBJ1-1 | TRBV4-1 | . | CASSPIVWSLNTEAFF | TGCGCCAGCAGCCCCATAGTTTGGTCTTTGAACACTGAAGCTTTCTTT
few | TRBJ1-3 | TRBV11-3 | . | CASSRFGGVPGNTIYF | TGTGCCAGCAGCCGCTTTGGAGGGGTTCCTGGAAACACCATATATTTT
many | TRBJ2-2 | TRBV5-8 | TRBD1 | CASRTQGDTGELFF | TGTGCCAGCAGAACACAGGGGGACACCGGGGAGCTGTTTTTT
many | TRBJ2-3 | TRBV7-3 | . | CASSLPRKDTQYF | TGTGCCAGCAGCCTCCCCCGTAAGGATACGCAGTATTTT
few | TRBJ2-1 | TRBV5-5 | . | CASSLSHGTYNEQFF | TGTGCCAGCAGCTTGTCCCACGGGACTTACAATGAGCAGTTCTTC
many | TRBJ1-1 | TRBV6-2/TRBV6-3 | . | CASSSRHLEAFF | TGTGCCAGCAGTTCCCGACACCTTGAAGCTTTCTTT
many | TRBJ2-7 | TRBV20-1 | TRBD1 | CSAHRDRAYEQYF | TGCAGTGCTCACCGGGACAGGGCCTACGAGCAGTACTTC
few | TRBJ2-7 | TRBV6-5 | . | CASSYSGHSAYEQYF | TGTGCCAGCAGTTACTCGGGCCACTCCGCCTACGAGCAGTACTTC
. | TRBJ2-6 | TRBV7-9 | . | CASSPLYSGANVLTF | TGTGCCAGCAGCCCCTTATACTCTGGGGCCAACGTCCTGACTTTC
few | TRBJ1-2 | TRBV7-9 | . | CAAGRSHYGYTF | TGTGCAGCCGGGAGATCCCACTATGGCTACACCTTC
many | TRBJ2-7 | TRBV7-3 | TRBD2 | CASSLYPGGYEQYF | TGTGCCAGCAGCTTATACCCGGGGGGCTACGAGCAGTACTTC
many | TRBJ2-3 | TRBV9 | TRBD1 | CASSGEGGAGDTQYF | TGTGCCAGCAGCGGCGAAGGGGGCGCGGGAGATACGCAGTATTTT
many | TRBJ2-1 | TRBV24-1 | TRBD2 | CATSAPPTWREYHEQFF | TGTGCCACCAGCGCCCCCCCCACTTGGCGGGAGTATCATGAGCAGTTCTTC
. | TRBJ2-7 | TRBV29-1 | . | CSAGLPYEQYF | TGCAGCGCGGGCCTGCCTTACGAGCAGTACTTC
few | TRBJ2-3 | TRBV29-1 | . | CSVEGPDTQYF | TGCAGCGTTGAAGGGCCCGATACGCAGTATTTT
. | TRBJ1-2 | TRBV4-1 | TRBD1 | CASSPTGASSGYTF | TGCGCCAGCAGCCCCACAGGGGCCTCATCTGGCTACACCTTC
many | TRBJ1-5 | TRBV24-1 | . | CATSDLGQPQHF | TGTGCCACCAGTGATTTGGGGCAGCCCCAGCATTTT
many | TRBJ2-3 | TRBV5-1 | TRBD2 | CASSPRTVSGRLVRDTQYF | TGCGCCAGCAGCCCGAGGACAGTCAGCGGGAGGTTGGTTAGGGATACGCAGTATTTT
many | TRBJ2-7 | TRBV12-3/TRBV12-4 | TRBD2 | CASSFWGGYEQYF | TGTGCCAGCAGTTTCTGGGGGGGCTACGAGCAGTACTTC
many | TRBJ2-7 | TRBV5-1 | . | CASSPGTNTYEQYF | TGCGCCAGCAGCCCCGGGACAAACACCTACGAGCAGTACTTC
few | TRBJ1-1 | TRBV5-1 | . | CASSLWTEDTEAFF | TGCGCCAGCAGCTTATGGACAGAGGACACTGAAGCTTTCTTT
many | TRBJ1-1 | TRBV27 | . | CASSPTGGLNTEAFF | TGTGCCAGCAGTCCGACAGGTGGACTGAACACTGAAGCTTTCTTT
few | TRBJ1-6 | TRBV3-1 | TRBD1 | CASSPADRVSPLHF | TGTGCCAGCAGTCCTGCCGACAGGGTTTCACCCCTCCACTTT
many | TRBJ2-7 | TRBV12-3/TRBV12-4 | . | CASTPAAGSYEQYF | TGTGCCAGCACCCCGGCGGCGGGGAGCTACGAGCAGTACTTC
many | TRBJ2-1 | TRBV12-3/TRBV12-4 | . | CASGIAPHSYNEQFF | TGTGCCAGCGGCATAGCCCCACACTCCTACAATGAGCAGTTCTTC
few | TRBJ1-2 | TRBV28 | . | CASHYTGYYGYTF | TGTGCCAGCCACTACACAGGTTACTATGGCTACACCTTC
. | TRBJ1-6 | TRBV28 | . | CASRIRRNNSPLHF | TGTGCCAGCAGGATCCGTCGGAATAATTCACCCCTCCACTTT
many | TRBJ2-3 | TRBV12-3/TRBV12-4 | . | CASSFPTGSTDTQYF | TGTGCCAGCAGTTTTCCGACAGGCTCCACAGATACGCAGTATTTT
many | TRBJ2-7 | TRBV7-8 | TRBD1 | CASSSQDRGLTFSYEQYF | TGTGCCAGCAGCTCCCAGGACAGGGGCCTCACTTTCTCCTACGAGCAGTACTTC
. | TRBJ2-7 | TRBV7-6 | TRBD1 | CASSSLQGNHEQYF | TGTGCCAGCAGCTCGTTACAGGGGAACCACGAGCAGTACTTC
few | TRBJ2-1 | TRBV5-1 | . | CASSMKGGSYNEQFF | TGCGCCAGCAGTATGAAGGGGGGCTCCTACAATGAGCAGTTCTTC
few | TRBJ2-2 | TRBV7-9 | . | CASSLAEWTPKWGTGELFF | TGTGCCAGCAGCTTAGCTGAGTGGACCCCGAAGTGGGGAACCGGGGAGCTGTTTTTT
. | TRBJ1-1 | TRBV12-3/TRBV12-4 | TRBD1 | CASSRQGRGLDTEAFF | TGTGCCAGCAGTCGACAGGGGCGGGGTTTAGACACTGAAGCTTTCTTT
many | TRBJ2-7 | TRBV28 | . | CASSLDSGTSYEQYF | TGTGCCAGCAGTTTGGATAGCGGAACTTCCTACGAGCAGTACTTC
. | TRBJ1-5 | TRBV24-1 | TRBD1 | CATSDSGTGPSNQPQHF | TGTGCCACCAGTGATTCCGGGACAGGGCCGAGCAATCAGCCCCAGCATTTT
few | TRBJ2-7 | TRBV7-9 | TRBD2 | CASSPRLAESGYEQYF | TGTGCCAGCAGCCCGAGACTAGCGGAGTCGGGCTACGAGCAGTACTTC
. | TRBJ2-3 | TRBV5-1 | TRBD2 | CASSSLGGSSADTQYF | TGCGCCAGCAGCAGCTTGGGCGGGAGTAGCGCAGATACGCAGTATTTT
many | TRBJ2-5 | TRBV11-1 | TRBD2 | CASSFGTSGTETQYF | TGTGCCAGCAGCTTCGGGACTAGCGGTACAGAGACCCAGTACTTC
few | TRBJ2-2 | TRBV4-1 | . | CASSQDWGGRLFF | TGCGCCAGCAGCCAAGATTGGGGTGGTCGGCTGTTTTTT
few | TRBJ2-7 | TRBV3-1 | . | CASSPRTRDYEQYF | TGTGCCAGCAGCCCCCGGACGAGAGACTACGAGCAGTACTTC
. | TRBJ1-6 | TRBV5-5 | . | CASSLWPPTVYNSPLHF | TGTGCCAGCAGCTTGTGGCCCCCGACAGTCTATAATTCACCCCTCCACTTT
. | TRBJ2-2 | TRBV11-3 | TRBD2 | CASSLDRTRHGELFF | TGTGCCAGCAGCTTAGACCGGACTAGGCACGGGGAGCTGTTTTTT